The 31 T cell receptor beta chains in this list originate from one sample, sequenced in a study of cytomegalovirus exposure and HLA in healthy donors. Using immunoSEQ multiplex PCR, the repertoire was profiled, and TCRdb retains in-frame clones only, with some absent. This table has some 100,000 clones, approximately 88% appearing once. The specimen was PBMCs. These receptors were taken from a young man in good health and CMV-seronegative.

V is TRBV27 and J is TRBJ2-7, with 8 bases fitting TRBD1. This CDR3 is 14 amino acids long. After removal of 6 bases from V and 2 bases from J, the junction contained 6 bases not matched to a gene. Germline V gene lookup returns CDR1 MNHEY and CDR2 SMNVEV (reference sequence). CDR3 in DNA: TGTGCCAGCAGGCAGACAGGGGTGACCTACGAGCAGTACTTC. This sequence encodes CASRQTGVTYEQYF.

The chain carries TRBV28 and TRBJ1-2; 9 nucleotides match TRBD1. Germline CDR1 MDHEN, CDR2 SYDVKM. The V segment lost 6 bases and the J segment 8 bases; nucleotides outside the gene matches: 16. This CDR3 is built from 16 residues. The CDR3 here is CASSLLPGQGLYGYTF. The CDR3 bases are TGTGCCAGCAGCTTACTACCGGGACAGGGCTTATACGGCTACACCTTC.

The DNA of the CDR3 is TGTGCCAGCAGCGTAGATTTAAGCGGGGAATACAATGAGCAGTTCTTC. The encoded protein is CASSVDLSGEYNEQFF. This rearrangement joins TRBV9 to TRBJ2-1, with 7 bases lining up with TRBD2. The CDR3 consists of 16 residues. The junction had 7 bases not matched to a gene; V was cut back by 0 bases and J by 4 bases. Germline CDR1 is SGDLS and CDR2 is YYNGEE.

V is TRBV5-4 and J is TRBJ2-2; TRBD1 matches at 7 bases. V shed 0 bases and J 5 bases; nucleotides not matched to a gene: 4. This CDR3 is built from 15 residues. Germline CDR1 reads SGHNT; CDR2 reads YYREEE (reference sequence). The CDR3 nucleotides read TGTGCCAGCAGCTTGGGGGACAGAGTTACCGGGGAGCTGTTTTTT. Residues: CASSLGDRVTGELFF.

The J gene is TRBJ2-7, the V gene TRBV5-8, with 12 nucleotides matching TRBD1. The J segment lost 3 bases and the V segment lost 4 bases, leaving 8 bases of the junction unmatched. Germline loops: CDR1 SGHTS, CDR2 YDEGEE. The CDR3 contains 16 residues. CDR3 coding DNA: TGTGCCAGCAGCGTTGGGACAGGGGGCGATAACTACGAGCAGTACTTC. Its protein is CASSVGTGGDNYEQYF.

The chain carries TRBV18 and TRBJ2-5; 14 bases line up with TRBD2. V trimming: 6 bases; J trimming: 6 bases; junction bases outside the gene matches: 9. CDR1 is KGHSH and CDR2 is LQKENI in the germline V gene. This CDR3 spans 16 amino acids. For the CDR3, the DNA is TGTGCCAGCTCTAGACTAGCGGGAGGGTTTCAGAAGACCCAGTACTTC. Translation gives CASSRLAGGFQKTQYF.

This chain links TRBV5-8 with TRBJ2-1; no clear D. Germline CDR1 and CDR2: SGHTS and YDEGEE. The CDR3 is made up of 11 amino acids. Trimming took off 4 bases at V and 10 bases at J, with 9 bases between the two ends. The CDR3 protein is CASSQNYEQFF. The CDR3 DNA sequence: TGTGCCAGCAGCCAGAACTACGAGCAGTTCTTC.

The chain is built from TRBV6-1 and TRBJ1-2; 7 bases line up with TRBD1. This CDR3 comprises 15 residues. V trimming: 6 bases; J trimming: 8 bases; junction bases outside the gene matches: 15. The germline V gene has CDR1 MNHNS and CDR2 SASEGT. The CDR3 DNA is TGTGCCAGCAGCCCCGGACAGGATTTCGGAAGGGGCTACACCTTC. Encoded protein: CASSPGQDFGRGYTF.

This clone was seen a few times. The chain combines TRBV11-2 with TRBJ2-7; D unclear. The ends were cut back, 3 bases at V and 1 base at J, with 4 bases in the middle. The CDR3 length is 12 residues. Per the germline V gene, CDR1 is SGHAT and CDR2 is FQNNGV. The CDR3 here is CASSFSSYEQYF. CDR3 in DNA: TGTGCCAGCAGCTTTAGTTCCTACGAGCAGTACTTC.

The V and J genes are TRBV6-5 and TRBJ1-4; no reliable D call. Trimming stripped 4 bases from V and 8 bases from J, with 14 bases between. CDR1 MNHEY and CDR2 SVGAGI come from the germline V gene. The CDR3 has 14 amino acids. The CDR3 sequence: CASSSGRGGEKLFF. CDR3 coding DNA: TGTGCCAGCAGTTCGGGCCGGGGAGGGGAAAAACTGTTTTTT.

V is TRBV6-6 and J is TRBJ2-2, with 10 bases matching TRBD2. J lost 1 base, V lost 4 bases, and 0 bases had no gene match. Looked up from germline, CDR1 is MNHNY and CDR2 is SVGAGI (reference sequence). The CDR3 runs 15 residues. This chain's CDR3 is CASSWTSGNTGELFF. DNA of the CDR3: TGTGCCAGCAGTTGGACTAGCGGGAACACCGGGGAGCTGTTTTTT.

This clone was picked up a small number of times. The chain joins TRBV7-2 to TRBJ1-2; D is perhaps TRBD1 (6 bases). Trimming removed 5 bases at V and 8 bases at J, with 18 bases between. CDR1 SGHTA and CDR2 FQGNSA come from the germline V gene. The CDR3 extends over 14 amino acids. This CDR3 reads CASSQDGGRGGYTF. The CDR3 nucleotides read TGTGCCAGCAGCCAGGACGGCGGAAGGGGGGGCTACACCTTC.

The chain joins TRBV5-1 to TRBJ2-7; TRBD1 might be the D (6 bases). The CDR3 runs to 14 residues. Trimming took off 1 base at V and 2 bases at J, with 10 bases between the two ends. Germline V lookup: CDR1 SGHRS, CDR2 YFSETQ. The CDR3 sequence is CASSLSTGPYEQYF. The CDR3, as DNA: TGCGCCAGCAGCTTGTCGACAGGACCCTACGAGCAGTACTTC. Filled out from reference TRBV5-1 and TRBJ2-7, the complete variable domain reads KAGVTQTPRYLIKTRGQQVTLSCSPISGHRSVSWYQQTPGQGLQFLFEYFSETQRNKGNFPGRFSGRQFSNSRSEMNVSTLELGDSALYLCASSLSTGPYEQYFGPGTRLTVT.

This sequence joins TRBV28 and TRBJ2-7; 10 bases are shared with TRBD1. Germline-derived CDR1 and CDR2 are MDHEN and SYDVKM. The CDR3 runs to 14 residues. The V and J ends lost 6 bases and 4 bases, in that order; junction bases with no gene match: 6. The CDR3 DNA follows: TGTGCCAGCAGCCGGACAGGGGGATTTTACGAGCAGTACTTC. Translating gives CASSRTGGFYEQYF.

The chain recombines TRBV5-1 with TRBJ1-3; D gene ambiguous. Germline-derived CDR1 and CDR2 are SGHRS and YFSETQ. This CDR3 is 16 amino acids long. The ends were cut back, 0 bases at V and 0 bases at J, with 10 bases in the middle. For the CDR3, the DNA is TGCGCCAGCAGCTTGGTTCCCGGCGGCTCTGGAAACACCATATATTTT. Encoded protein: CASSLVPGGSGNTIYF. The whole variable domain, remainder taken from reference TRBV5-1 and TRBJ1-3, is KAGVTQTPRYLIKTRGQQVTLSCSPISGHRSVSWYQQTPGQGLQFLFEYFSETQRNKGNFPGRFSGRQFSNSRSEMNVSTLELGDSALYLCASSLVPGGSGNTIYFGEGSWLTVV.

The chain recombines TRBV28 with TRBJ2-7, with 7 bases that match TRBD1. Unmatched junction bases numbered 12, after V lost 11 bases and J lost 5 bases. This CDR3 region has 13 residues. CDR1 is MDHEN, CDR2 SYDVKM, per germline. DNA for the CDR3: TGTGCCTCCAAGACAGGGTTTAACGACGAGCAGTACTTC. It encodes CASKTGFNDEQYF.

V gene TRBV19 combines with J gene TRBJ2-7, with 8 bases aligning to TRBD2. The CDR3 is made up of 15 amino acids. With 3 bases clipped from V and 9 bases from J, the junction kept 13 bases outside the gene matches. Germline assignment: CDR1 LNHDA and CDR2 SQIVND (reference sequence). CDR3 sequence reads: CASSIRGGEFGVQYF. CDR3 in DNA: TGTGCCAGTAGTATCCGGGGGGGTGAATTTGGCGTGCAGTACTTC.

The V and J genes are TRBV2 and TRBJ1-5; 8 bases fit TRBD1. The J segment lost 4 bases and the V segment lost 8 bases, leaving 7 bases of the junction unmatched. Germline-derived CDR1 and CDR2 are SNHLY and FYNNEI. The CDR3 totals 14 residues. CDR3 region: CASQGTGFNQPQHF. CDR3 coding DNA: TGTGCCAGCCAAGGGACAGGATTTAATCAGCCCCAGCATTTT.

This chain links TRBV27 with TRBJ2-3, with 9 nucleotides matching TRBD1. The CDR3 has 15 amino acids. V gave up 5 bases and J gave up 5 bases; unmatched junction bases: 8. The V gene's germline CDR1 is MNHEY and CDR2 SMNVEV (reference sequence). CDR3 region: CASSLIQGAKDTQYF. In DNA, the CDR3 is TGTGCCAGCAGTCTAATACAGGGGGCTAAAGATACGCAGTATTTT.

This chain connects TRBV9 to TRBJ2-7; TRBD1 aligns across 9 bases. The J segment lost 5 bases and the V segment lost 3 bases, leaving 9 bases of the junction unmatched. Germline lookup yields CDR1 SGDLS and CDR2 YYNGEE. The CDR3 length is 15 residues. The CDR3 loop is CASSGQTGGGNEQYF. The DNA for the CDR3 is TGTGCCAGCAGCGGACAAACAGGGGGCGGGAACGAGCAGTACTTC.

V usage is TRBV11-2 and J usage is TRBJ1-4; the D is unclear. The CDR3 covers 17 residues. The germline CDR1 and CDR2 sequences are SGHAT and FQNNGV. V shed 2 bases and J shed 0 bases, with 13 bases lying between them. DNA for the CDR3: TGTGCCAGCAGCTTAATCACCGGGAGCGCAACTAATGAAAAACTGTTTTTT. Translated: CASSLITGSATNEKLFF.

V usage is TRBV7-9 and J usage is TRBJ2-3, with TRBD2 identical over 7 bases. There are 16 residues in the CDR3. Unmatched junction bases numbered 11, after V lost 3 bases and J lost 5 bases. Germline CDR1 SEHNR, CDR2 FQNEAQ (reference sequence). The CDR3 DNA follows: TGTGCCAGCAGCTTCTTTGCGGGAGTGGGATTAGATACGCAGTATTTT. Protein sequence: CASSFFAGVGLDTQYF.

The chain is built from TRBV5-1 and TRBJ1-6; 7 nucleotides align to TRBD1. CDR1 is SGHRS and CDR2 is YFSETQ in the germline V gene. This CDR3 has 19 residues. Trimming cost V 0 bases and J 3 bases; bases outside gene matches: 12. In nucleotides, the CDR3 is TGCGCCAGCAGCTTGGACAGGGGACTCCCGAGGTTCTATAATTCACCCCTCCACTTT. Its translation is CASSLDRGLPRFYNSPLHF.

V is TRBV30 and J is TRBJ1-2; D is possibly TRBD1 (5 bases). The germline gives CDR1 GTSNPN, CDR2 SVGIG (reference sequence). V lost 2 bases and J 3 bases, leaving 13 bases between the germline ends. CDR3 length: 14 residues. This chain's CDR3 is CAWSRQGSHYGYTF. The CDR3, as DNA: TGTGCCTGGAGTAGGCAGGGATCCCACTATGGCTACACCTTC.

The chain uses TRBV6-1 and TRBJ1-6; possible D gene TRBD1, 5 bases. CDR3 length: 15 residues. With 6 bases removed from V and 7 bases from J, the gap between germline ends came to 16 bases. Germline V lookup: CDR1 MNHNS, CDR2 SASEGT. CDR3 sequence: CASSAAGTLNSPLHF. In DNA form, the CDR3 reads TGTGCCAGCAGCGCAGCCGGGACTCTGAATTCACCCCTCCACTTT.

The V gene is TRBV11-2, the J gene TRBJ2-7; perhaps TRBD1 as D (6 bases). Trimming took off 6 bases at V and 2 bases at J, with 17 bases between the two ends. The CDR3 is 15 amino acids. Germline assignment: CDR1 SGHAT and CDR2 FQNNGV. DNA of the CDR3: TGTGCCAGCAGGACCCCCAGACAGGCGACCTACGAGCAGTACTTC. Its translation: CASRTPRQATYEQYF.

The chain joins TRBV11-2 to TRBJ2-7, with TRBD1 identical over 9 bases. J gave up 4 bases and V 5 bases, and 6 bases lay outside the gene matches. Looked up from germline, CDR1 is SGHAT and CDR2 is FQNNGV. The CDR3 consists of 14 residues. The CDR3 DNA follows: TGTGCCAGCAGCCAAACAGGGGGCTCTTACGAGCAGTACTTC. It specifies CASSQTGGSYEQYF.

The chain employs TRBV7-9 and TRBJ2-5, with D perhaps matching TRBD1 (6 bases). The CDR3 spans 13 residues. Trimming removed 5 bases from V and 5 bases from J, with 12 bases in between. Germline V gene lookup returns CDR1 SEHNR and CDR2 FQNEAQ (reference sequence). The CDR3 sequence: CASSKTGWETQYF. CDR3 bases: TGTGCCAGCAGCAAAACAGGGTGGGAGACCCAGTACTTC.

The V and J genes are TRBV7-9 and TRBJ1-2; 11 nucleotides match TRBD1. This CDR3 region has 15 residues. The V gene end was trimmed by 5 bases and the J gene end by 8 bases; junction bases not matched to a gene: 10. CDR1 is SEHNR, CDR2 FQNEAQ, per germline (reference sequence). The CDR3 sequence: CASSLEGQGDRGYTF. In nucleotides, the CDR3 is TGTGCCAGCAGCCTAGAGGGACAGGGGGACCGCGGCTACACCTTC.

The rearrangement uses TRBV6-5 and TRBJ1-1; 7 bases align to TRBD1. Germline CDR1 reads MNHEY; CDR2 reads SVGAGI. The CDR3 is 15 amino acids. Trimming at V came to 6 bases and at J to 3 bases, leaving 10 bases not matched to a gene. The CDR3 coding sequence is TGTGCCAGCAGAGACGACAGGGCGGGTTACACTGAAGCTTTCTTT. Its protein product is CASRDDRAGYTEAFF.

The genes are TRBV25-1 and TRBJ2-6, with D tentatively TRBD2 (5 bases). Trimming took off 4 bases at V and 0 bases at J, with 7 bases between the two ends. The germline gives CDR1 MGHDK, CDR2 SYGVNS. CDR3 size: 15 residues. The CDR3: CASSVGLSGANVLTF. CDR3 bases: TGTGCCAGCAGTGTCGGACTCTCTGGGGCCAACGTCCTGACTTTC.